Listed below are T cell receptor beta chains from one sample, sequenced in a study of OX40 agonist ivuxolimab in advanced cancers. Profiling relied on immunoSEQ multiplex PCR, and the TCRdb table lists in-frame clones only, not all of them. The table records 90,000 to 100,000 clones, 85% to 90% of them present only once. This sample comprised CD4+ or CD8+ T cells sorted from blood, obtained in a trial of the OX40 agonist ivuxolimab. Receptor source: an adult with an advanced solid tumor such as melanoma, head and neck, liver or kidney cancer. Both conserved end residues are part of each CDR3. D genes are given only for firm matches. Clone size is not always given. Where it is, it says once, few, many or a class for expanded clones.

v_call: TRBV18
j_call: TRBJ2-1
cdr3_length: 15
clone_size: NA
d_call: TRBD2
cdr3_aa: CASSPQRGDADEQFF
cdr3_nt: TGTGCCAGCTCACCACAGCGGGGGGATGCAGATGAGCAGTTCTTC

v_call: TRBV14
j_call: TRBJ1-1
cdr3_length: 13
clone_size: NA
d_call: NA
cdr3_aa: CASSQMGNTEAFF
cdr3_nt: TGTGCCAGCAGCCAAATGGGTAACACTGAAGCTTTCTTT

v_call: TRBV10-1
j_call: TRBJ2-7
cdr3_length: 12
clone_size: once
d_call: TRBD1
cdr3_aa: CASSENRGEQYF
cdr3_nt: TGCGCCAGCAGCGAGAACAGGGGAGAGCAGTACTTC

v_call: TRBV28
j_call: TRBJ1-2
cdr3_length: 14
clone_size: NA
d_call: NA
cdr3_aa: CASSLLSGRAGYTF
cdr3_nt: TGTGCCAGCAGTTTACTCTCGGGACGAGCCGGCTACACCTTC

v_call: TRBV30
j_call: TRBJ2-5
cdr3_length: 12
clone_size: NA
d_call: NA
cdr3_aa: CAWRDSRETQYF
cdr3_nt: TGTGCCTGGAGAGACTCGAGGGAGACCCAGTACTTC

v_call: TRBV6-4
j_call: TRBJ2-2
cdr3_length: 14
clone_size: NA
d_call: NA
cdr3_aa: CASSDQTNTGELFF
cdr3_nt: TGTGCCAGCAGTGACCAGACCAACACCGGGGAGCTGTTTTTT

v_call: TRBV19
j_call: TRBJ2-1
cdr3_length: 11
clone_size: NA
d_call: NA
cdr3_aa: CASSITNEQFF
cdr3_nt: TGTGCCAGTAGTATCACCAATGAGCAGTTCTTC

v_call: TRBV5-8
j_call: TRBJ1-4
cdr3_length: 15
clone_size: once
d_call: NA
cdr3_aa: CASSLGDRPDEKLFF
cdr3_nt: TGTGCCAGCAGCTTGGGAGACCGACCGGATGAAAAACTGTTTTTT

v_call: TRBV7-2
j_call: TRBJ2-5
cdr3_length: 15
clone_size: NA
d_call: NA
cdr3_aa: CASSLVRAGQETQYF
cdr3_nt: TGTGCCAGCAGCTTAGTCAGGGCAGGTCAAGAGACCCAGTACTTC

v_call: TRBV28
j_call: TRBJ2-3
cdr3_length: 12
clone_size: NA
d_call: NA
cdr3_aa: CASISTTDTQYF
cdr3_nt: TGTGCCAGCATAAGTACCACAGATACGCAGTATTTT

v_call: TRBV28
j_call: TRBJ1-2
cdr3_length: 14
clone_size: NA
d_call: NA
cdr3_aa: CASSLISRGYGYTF
cdr3_nt: TGTGCCAGCAGTTTAATATCGAGAGGCTATGGCTACACCTTC

v_call: TRBV7-2
j_call: TRBJ1-6
cdr3_length: 14
clone_size: NA
d_call: TRBD1
cdr3_aa: CASSLLQGISPLHF
cdr3_nt: TGTGCCAGCAGCTTATTACAGGGGATTTCACCCCTCCACTTT

v_call: TRBV5-6
j_call: TRBJ1-5
cdr3_length: 17
clone_size: NA
d_call: TRBD1
cdr3_aa: CASSLNDRGRGRQPQHF
cdr3_nt: TGTGCCAGCAGCCTCAATGACAGGGGAAGGGGTCGTCAGCCCCAGCATTTT

v_call: TRBV5-1
j_call: TRBJ2-3
cdr3_length: 14
clone_size: NA
d_call: NA
cdr3_aa: CASSPRQPTDTQYF
cdr3_nt: TGCGCCAGCAGCCCCCGACAGCCCACAGATACGCAGTATTTT

v_call: TRBV30
j_call: TRBJ1-1
cdr3_length: 12
clone_size: NA
d_call: NA
cdr3_aa: CAWRMTEGEAFF
cdr3_nt: TGTGCCTGGAGAATGACAGAAGGAGAAGCTTTCTTT

v_call: TRBV28
j_call: TRBJ1-2
cdr3_length: 15
clone_size: NA
d_call: NA
cdr3_aa: CASSPQTGANYGYTF
cdr3_nt: TGTGCCAGCAGTCCTCAGACAGGCGCCAACTATGGCTACACCTTC

v_call: TRBV27
j_call: TRBJ2-3
cdr3_length: 13
clone_size: NA
d_call: NA
cdr3_aa: CASSLGVDSTQYF
cdr3_nt: TGTGCCAGCAGTTTAGGGGTAGACAGTACGCAGTATTTT

v_call: TRBV28
j_call: TRBJ2-6
cdr3_length: 18
clone_size: NA
d_call: NA
cdr3_aa: CASSPRWDGRSGANVLTF
cdr3_nt: TGTGCCAGCAGCCCCCGCTGGGACGGGCGGTCTGGGGCCAACGTCCTGACTTTC

v_call: TRBV19
j_call: TRBJ2-2
cdr3_length: 12
clone_size: NA
d_call: NA
cdr3_aa: CASSESPGELFF
cdr3_nt: TGTGCCAGTAGTGAGTCCCCCGGGGAGCTGTTTTTT

v_call: TRBV19
j_call: TRBJ2-7
cdr3_length: 13
clone_size: NA
d_call: NA
cdr3_aa: CASRAGGSYEQYF
cdr3_nt: TGTGCCAGTAGGGCAGGGGGGTCCTACGAGCAGTACTTC

v_call: TRBV30
j_call: TRBJ1-4
cdr3_length: 17
clone_size: NA
d_call: TRBD1
cdr3_aa: CASSGTGANPTNEKLFF
cdr3_nt: TGTGCCTCGAGTGGGACAGGGGCCAACCCAACTAATGAAAAACTGTTTTTT

v_call: TRBV21-1
j_call: TRBJ1-1
cdr3_length: 15
clone_size: NA
d_call: NA
cdr3_aa: CASTKDGGMNTEAFF
cdr3_nt: TGTGCCAGCACTAAGGACGGGGGTATGAACACTGAAGCTTTCTTT

v_call: TRBV4-3
j_call: TRBJ1-2
cdr3_length: 14
clone_size: NA
d_call: NA
cdr3_aa: CASSPTLGVGGYTF
cdr3_nt: TGCGCCAGCAGCCCTACTTTGGGGGTTGGAGGCTACACCTTC

v_call: TRBV28
j_call: TRBJ1-2
cdr3_length: 12
clone_size: NA
d_call: NA
cdr3_aa: CASSLGGYGYTF
cdr3_nt: TGTGCCAGCAGTTTGGGGGGCTATGGCTACACCTTC

v_call: TRBV25-1
j_call: TRBJ2-3
cdr3_length: 14
clone_size: NA
d_call: NA
cdr3_aa: CASSEQSNTDTQYF
cdr3_nt: TGTGCCAGCAGTGAACAGTCCAACACAGATACGCAGTATTTT

v_call: TRBV19
j_call: TRBJ2-7
cdr3_length: 14
clone_size: NA
d_call: NA
cdr3_aa: CASSPPGTSYEQYF
cdr3_nt: TGTGCCAGTAGTCCGCCAGGGACCTCCTACGAGCAGTACTTC

v_call: TRBV7-9
j_call: TRBJ1-1
cdr3_length: 13
clone_size: NA
d_call: NA
cdr3_aa: CASSPRMNTEAFF
cdr3_nt: TGTGCCAGCAGCCCGCGCATGAACACTGAAGCTTTCTTT

v_call: TRBV5-4
j_call: TRBJ2-7
cdr3_length: 15
clone_size: NA
d_call: NA
cdr3_aa: CASSLSQAPVYEQYF
cdr3_nt: TGTGCCAGCAGCTTGTCACAGGCCCCGGTCTACGAGCAGTACTTC

v_call: TRBV4-1
j_call: TRBJ2-6
cdr3_length: 16
clone_size: once
d_call: TRBD1
cdr3_aa: CASSQTGGAGANVLTF
cdr3_nt: TGCGCCAGCAGCCAAACAGGGGGCGCTGGGGCCAACGTCCTGACTTTC

v_call: TRBV5-1
j_call: TRBJ2-1
cdr3_length: 17
clone_size: NA
d_call: TRBD2
cdr3_aa: CASSLGTTSGGANEQFF
cdr3_nt: TGCGCCAGCAGCTTGGGGACCACTAGCGGGGGGGCTAATGAGCAGTTCTTC

v_call: TRBV7-8
j_call: TRBJ1-2
cdr3_length: 13
clone_size: NA
d_call: NA
cdr3_aa: CASSLGWGDGYTF
cdr3_nt: TGTGCCAGCAGCTTAGGGTGGGGTGATGGCTACACCTTC

v_call: TRBV7-6
j_call: TRBJ2-3
cdr3_length: 15
clone_size: once
d_call: NA
cdr3_aa: CASSFQGGGTDTQYF
cdr3_nt: TGTGCCAGCAGCTTCCAGGGGGGGGGCACAGATACGCAGTATTTT

v_call: TRBV16
j_call: TRBJ1-4
cdr3_length: 14
clone_size: NA
d_call: TRBD1
cdr3_aa: CASRDRVLNEKLFF
cdr3_nt: TGTGCCAGCCGGGACAGGGTTCTGAATGAAAAACTGTTTTTT

v_call: TRBV11-1
j_call: TRBJ2-7
cdr3_length: 13
clone_size: NA
d_call: NA
cdr3_aa: CASRATGAYEQYF
cdr3_nt: TGTGCCAGCAGGGCCACAGGAGCCTACGAGCAGTACTTC

v_call: TRBV4-1
j_call: TRBJ2-1
cdr3_length: 14
clone_size: NA
d_call: NA
cdr3_aa: CASSKPPGYNEQFF
cdr3_nt: TGCGCCAGCAGCAAACCCCCAGGGTACAATGAGCAGTTCTTC

v_call: TRBV19
j_call: TRBJ2-5
cdr3_length: 14
clone_size: NA
d_call: NA
cdr3_aa: CASSTQSNQETQYF
cdr3_nt: TGTGCCAGTAGTACTCAATCCAACCAAGAGACCCAGTACTTC

v_call: TRBV25-1
j_call: TRBJ2-4
cdr3_length: 16
clone_size: once
d_call: TRBD1
cdr3_aa: CASGSTGTGNQNIQYF
cdr3_nt: TGTGCCTCCGGATCAACCGGGACAGGGAACCAAAACATTCAGTACTTC

v_call: TRBV28
j_call: TRBJ2-1
cdr3_length: 15
clone_size: NA
d_call: NA
cdr3_aa: CASSFDTVGANEQFF
cdr3_nt: TGTGCCAGCAGTTTTGATACAGTTGGGGCCAATGAGCAGTTCTTC

v_call: TRBV5-1
j_call: TRBJ2-5
cdr3_length: 16
clone_size: NA
d_call: TRBD1
cdr3_aa: CASSFWDRGQQETQYF
cdr3_nt: TGCGCCAGCAGCTTTTGGGACAGGGGACAACAAGAGACCCAGTACTTC

v_call: TRBV19
j_call: TRBJ1-4
cdr3_length: 15
clone_size: NA
d_call: NA
cdr3_aa: CASSITAGASEKLFF
cdr3_nt: TGTGCCAGTAGTATAACGGCGGGGGCCAGTGAAAAACTGTTTTTT

v_call: TRBV6-5
j_call: TRBJ2-7
cdr3_length: 14
clone_size: NA
d_call: NA
cdr3_aa: CASSDVGRAYEQYF
cdr3_nt: TGTGCCAGCAGTGACGTCGGCAGGGCATACGAGCAGTACTTC

v_call: TRBV2
j_call: TRBJ2-3
cdr3_length: 12
clone_size: NA
d_call: NA
cdr3_aa: CASRYLHTTQYF
cdr3_nt: TGTGCCAGCAGATACCTTCACACAACGCAGTATTTT

v_call: TRBV19
j_call: TRBJ1-5
cdr3_length: 16
clone_size: NA
d_call: TRBD1
cdr3_aa: CANLAGQVALGQPQHF
cdr3_nt: TGTGCCAACCTCGCCGGACAGGTGGCCTTAGGGCAGCCCCAGCATTTT

v_call: TRBV28
j_call: TRBJ2-7
cdr3_length: 13
clone_size: NA
d_call: TRBD2
cdr3_aa: CAIGTSERYEQYF
cdr3_nt: TGTGCCATCGGGACTAGCGAGCGATACGAGCAGTACTTC

v_call: TRBV6-5
j_call: TRBJ1-4
cdr3_length: 14
clone_size: NA
d_call: NA
cdr3_aa: CASMDSATNEKLFF
cdr3_nt: TGTGCCAGCATGGACAGCGCAACTAATGAAAAACTGTTTTTT

v_call: TRBV30
j_call: TRBJ2-7
cdr3_length: 12
clone_size: NA
d_call: TRBD1
cdr3_aa: CAGNRGRNEQYF
cdr3_nt: TGTGCCGGGAACAGGGGGAGAAACGAGCAGTACTTC

v_call: TRBV28
j_call: TRBJ2-5
cdr3_length: 14
clone_size: NA
d_call: TRBD1
cdr3_aa: CASSARQGRETQYF
cdr3_nt: TGTGCCAGCAGCGCCCGACAGGGGAGAGAGACCCAGTACTTC

v_call: TRBV11-2
j_call: TRBJ2-2
cdr3_length: 15
clone_size: NA
d_call: NA
cdr3_aa: CASSLVRGNTGELFF
cdr3_nt: TGTGCCAGCAGCTTAGTTAGGGGAAACACCGGGGAGCTGTTTTTT

v_call: TRBV7-9
j_call: TRBJ2-7
cdr3_length: 16
clone_size: NA
d_call: TRBD2
cdr3_aa: CASSLWRGVEFYEQYF
cdr3_nt: TGTGCCAGCAGCTTATGGCGGGGGGTCGAGTTCTACGAGCAGTACTTC

v_call: TRBV6-5
j_call: TRBJ1-2
cdr3_length: 13
clone_size: NA
d_call: NA
cdr3_aa: CASRLTANYGYTF
cdr3_nt: TGTGCCAGCAGGCTGACAGCTAACTATGGCTACACCTTC

v_call: TRBV7-2
j_call: TRBJ2-5
cdr3_length: 14
clone_size: NA
d_call: TRBD1
cdr3_aa: CASSQGQGGETQYF
cdr3_nt: TGTGCCAGCAGCCAGGGACAGGGGGGAGAGACCCAGTACTTC

v_call: TRBV10-2
j_call: TRBJ2-2
cdr3_length: 14
clone_size: few
d_call: TRBD2
cdr3_aa: CASSGTRVAGELFF
cdr3_nt: TGCGCCAGCAGTGGGACTAGGGTAGCCGGGGAGCTGTTTTTT

v_call: TRBV28
j_call: TRBJ1-5
cdr3_length: 11
clone_size: NA
d_call: NA
cdr3_aa: CASSPNQPQHF
cdr3_nt: TGTGCCAGCAGCCCCAATCAGCCCCAGCATTTT

v_call: TRBV28
j_call: TRBJ2-7
cdr3_length: 14
clone_size: once
d_call: NA
cdr3_aa: CASSLGHSSYEQYF
cdr3_nt: TGTGCCAGCAGTTTAGGGCACAGCTCCTACGAGCAGTACTTC